Ten or more counts support the clone carrying this TCR beta chain. The record originates from a study of T-cell reconstitution after alpha-beta-depleted transplantation in children. The TCRbeta library was prepared with unique molecular identifiers. TCRdb ran MiXCR on the PCR reads and lists one entry per CDR3 protein. The sample carries some 200,000 distinct CDR3 sequences, more than 12% recorded once. J lost 2 bases, V lost 5 bases, and 19 bases had no gene match. The CDR3 covers 19 residues. The rearrangement uses TRBV12-3 or TRBV12-4 and TRBJ2-7, with 9 bases lining up with TRBD1. The sequence came from a human donor who donated a stem cell graft to a child with acute lymphoblastic leukemia. Sequenced here: PBMCs from the stem cell graft donor, sampled from the stem cell graft. The CDR3 DNA reads TGTGCCAGCAGTGAAGGAATGGACAGGGGCTACTCTTGGGCCTACGAGCAGTACTTC. Its translation: CASSEGMDRGYSWAYEQYF.